The 22 T cell receptor beta chains in this list originate from one sample, sequenced in a study of blood T cell repertoires in COVID-19. TCRdb's copy holds only in-frame clones and misses some; the assay was immunoSEQ multiplex PCR. This table has some 130,000 clones, roughly nine tenths appearing once. Sequencing was carried out using peripheral blood. These receptor sequences come from a man in his forties or fifties with active COVID-19.

The chain uses TRBV19 and TRBJ1-2; unclear D gene. Trimming pared 5 bases from V and 2 bases from J, leaving 6 bases between. This CDR3 has 12 amino acids. Germline V CDR1 and CDR2: LNHDA, SQIVND (reference sequence). This CDR3 is CASSEANYGYTF. The CDR3 DNA is TGTGCCAGTAGTGAGGCCAACTATGGCTACACCTTC.

The V gene is TRBV10-2, the J gene TRBJ2-2; 10 bases agree with TRBD2. J was trimmed by 6 bases and V by 6 bases; bases with no gene match: 7. CDR3 length: 15 residues. Germline lookup yields CDR1 WSHSY and CDR2 SAAADI. The CDR3 coding sequence is TGCGCCAGCAGGAGCGGGAGGGCCGGGGCCGGGGAGCTGTTTTTT. Translation: CASRSGRAGAGELFF.

The V gene is TRBV7-2, the J gene TRBJ2-5, with 8 nucleotides matching TRBD1. Trimming took 5 bases from V and 3 from J; bases not matched to a gene: 5. Germline lookup yields CDR1 SGHTA and CDR2 FQGNSA. The CDR3 consists of 14 residues. The CDR3 region is CASSPRTGKETQYF. In DNA form, the CDR3 reads TGTGCCAGCAGCCCCCGGACAGGGAAAGAGACCCAGTACTTC.

This chain uses TRBV3-1 (or the pseudogene TRBV3-2) with TRBJ2-1; 13 bases are a match to TRBD2. The J segment lost 0 bases and the V segment lost 4 bases, leaving 0 bases of the junction unmatched. The germline gives CDR1 LGHDT, CDR2 YNNKEL (reference sequence). The CDR3 is 16 residues long. The CDR3 coding sequence is TGTGCCAGCAGCCGGACTAGCGGGAGCTCCTACAATGAGCAGTTCTTC. It codes for CASSRTSGSSYNEQFF.

The V call is TRBV18, the J call TRBJ2-1; 12 bases agree with TRBD2. V lost 2 bases and J lost 7; bases outside the gene matches: 3. The CDR3 runs to 15 residues. CDR1 KGHSH and CDR2 LQKENI come from the germline V gene. The chain's CDR3 is CASSPGTSGRNEQFF. The CDR3 DNA sequence: TGTGCCAGCTCACCAGGAACTAGCGGGAGGAATGAGCAGTTCTTC.

The V gene is TRBV6-5, the J gene TRBJ1-5; 9 positions agree with TRBD1. The CDR3 totals 14 residues. V dropped 7 bases and J dropped 11; count of bases not matched to a gene: 12. The V gene's germline CDR1 is MNHEY and CDR2 SVGAGI. The CDR3: CASTGTGISGAQHF. In DNA, the CDR3 is TGTGCCAGCACCGGGACAGGGATTAGCGGGGCCCAGCATTTT.

This clone came up once. This chain uses TRBV4-2 with TRBJ2-4; no definite D call. The germline CDR1 and CDR2 sequences are LGHNA and YNFKEQ. CDR3 size: 16 residues. V lost 0 bases and J lost 2, with 11 bases in between. The CDR3 region has the DNA TGTGCCAGCAGCCAAGATCCCCCCTCTACCAAAAACATTCAGTACTTC. It translates to CASSQDPPSTKNIQYF.

This chain links TRBV15 with TRBJ1-2; D perhaps matches TRBD1 (5 bases). CDR3 length: 17 residues. V lost 1 base to trimming and J lost 3 bases, with 18 bases between them. Germline CDR1 LNHNV, CDR2 YYDKDF (reference sequence). This CDR3 is CATSRARAGGDYYGYTF. The CDR3 bases are TGTGCCACCAGCAGAGCCCGGGCGGGGGGTGATTACTATGGCTACACCTTC.

This clone appeared a single time. The CDR3 DNA reads TGTGCCAGCTCACCAGCCGGGACAGCTAATTCACCCCTCCACTTT. Translation: CASSPAGTANSPLHF. This chain connects TRBV18 to TRBJ1-6; 7 nucleotides agree with TRBD1. This CDR3 is built from 15 residues. Germline CDR1 KGHSH, CDR2 LQKENI. After removal of 2 bases from V and 6 bases from J, the junction contained 4 bases not matched to a gene.

The V call is TRBV9, the J call TRBJ2-3, with D possibly being TRBD1 (5 bases). Germline CDR1 reads SGDLS; CDR2 reads YYNGEE. The germline V and J ends were trimmed by 4 bases and 2 bases, with 8 bases remaining between them. CDR3 length: 13 residues. As DNA, the CDR3 is TGTGCCAGCAGCCAAGGGGCCACAGATACGCAGTATTTT. Its protein is CASSQGATDTQYF.

In its sample, this clone was seen once. The CDR3 sequence is CASSPGRESNEQFF. The DNA for the CDR3 is TGTGCCAGCTCACCAGGGAGGGAAAGCAATGAGCAGTTCTTC. The chain joins TRBV18 to TRBJ2-1; 7 bases are a match to TRBD2. Germline V CDR1 and CDR2: KGHSH, LQKENI. Unmatched junction bases numbered 4, after V lost 2 bases and J lost 6 bases. The CDR3 sequence is 14 residues long.

The chain carries TRBV18 and TRBJ1-1, with TRBD1 identical over 8 bases. Per germline, CDR1 KGHSH and CDR2 LQKENI. Trimming took 6 bases from V and 1 from J; bases not matched to a gene: 13. This CDR3 region has 17 residues. For the CDR3, the DNA is TGTGCCAGCTCTAAAAGTCGACAGGGGATAACGAACACTGAAGCTTTCTTT. Translating it yields CASSKSRQGITNTEAFF.

J is TRBJ2-1 and V is TRBV5-4, with D perhaps TRBD1 (7 bases). Germline CDR1 is SGHNT and CDR2 is YYREEE (reference sequence). This CDR3 spans 14 amino acids. V was cut by 3 bases and J by 7 bases, with 14 bases left in between. The DNA for the CDR3 is TGTGCCAGCAGCTCTCAGGGGGGTAGAAATGAGCAGTTCTTC. Protein product: CASSSQGGRNEQFF. Based on the CDR3 plus reference TRBV5-4 and TRBJ2-1, the full variable domain is ETGVTQSPTHLIKTRGQQVTLRCSSQSGHNTVSWYQQALGQGPQFIFQYYREEENGRGNFPPRFSGLQFPNYSSELNVNALELDDSALYLCASSSQGGRNEQFFGPGTRLTVL.

As DNA, the CDR3 is TGTGCCAGCAGCCAGGGGGGTTCACCCTACGAGCAGTACTTC. Protein product: CASSQGGSPYEQYF. The chain is built from TRBV3-1 (or the pseudogene TRBV3-2) and TRBJ2-7, with a tentative D call TRBD2 (6 bases). Germline V gene data show CDR1 as LGHDT and CDR2 as YNNKEL (reference sequence). The CDR3 is 14 amino acids. Trimming left V 3 bases short and J 2 bases short, with 11 bases between.

The chain recombines TRBV20-1 with TRBJ2-7; a possible D gene is TRBD1 (5 bases). Trimming shortened V by 3 bases and J by 1 base, and 13 bases separated the two germline ends. The CDR3 covers 14 residues. The germline V gene encodes CDR1 DFQATT and CDR2 SNEGSKA (reference sequence). The CDR3 DNA reads as TGCAGTGCTAGTTTCCAGGGATTATCCTACGAGCAGTACTTC. This gives the protein CSASFQGLSYEQYF.

The chain combines TRBV3-1 (or the pseudogene TRBV3-2) with TRBJ2-7, with 10 bases identical to TRBD2. CDR3 length equals 17 residues. V dropped 4 bases and J dropped 2; count of bases not matched to a gene: 11. CDR1 is LGHDT and CDR2 is YNNKEL in the germline V gene (reference sequence). CDR3 sequence reads: CASSLGLLAGRTYEQYF. The CDR3 nucleotides read TGTGCCAGCAGCCTTGGTTTACTAGCGGGGAGGACCTACGAGCAGTACTTC.

In DNA, the CDR3 is TGCGCCAGCTCACAGAGCGGGGTACAGAACTATGGCTACACCTTC. It encodes CASSQSGVQNYGYTF. V gene TRBV10-2 combines with J gene TRBJ1-2; D gene uncertain. Looked up from germline, CDR1 is WSHSY and CDR2 is SAAADI. Deletions cut 8 bases from V and 2 bases from J, with 18 bases between. The CDR3 extends over 15 amino acids.

Only one count was recorded for this clone. The V and J genes are TRBV11-2 and TRBJ2-1; no clear D gene. V was pared by 5 bases and J by 2 bases, with 22 bases between. The CDR3 loop spans 18 amino acids. In germline, CDR1 is SGHAT, CDR2 FQNNGV. In nucleotides, the CDR3 is TGTGCCAGCAGCCCTCAAGTCGGCCTAGAAACCACCTACAATGAGCAGTTCTTC. Translation gives CASSPQVGLETTYNEQFF.

The chain couples TRBV12-3 or TRBV12-4 to TRBJ1-1, with D possibly being TRBD1 (5 bases). Trimming left V 11 bases short and J 4 bases short, with 11 bases between. The CDR3 runs to 11 residues. CDR3 sequence: CAGRGGTEAFF. DNA for the CDR3: TGTGCCGGAAGGGGTGGCACTGAAGCTTTCTTT.

The chain joins TRBV2 to TRBJ2-5, with TRBD2 as a possible D gene (5 bases). CDR3 length: 13 amino acids. V was clipped by 4 bases and J by 5 bases, with 11 bases between them. The germline gives CDR1 SNHLY, CDR2 FYNNEI. CDR3 sequence reads: CASSGNPGETQYF. The DNA for the CDR3 is TGTGCCAGCAGTGGTAATCCGGGGGAGACCCAGTACTTC.

The rearrangement uses TRBV4-2 and TRBJ1-2; D not certain. Germline values: CDR1 LGHNA, CDR2 YNFKEQ. Trimming took 3 bases from V and 4 from J, leaving 18 bases between them. This CDR3 spans 16 amino acids. In DNA, the CDR3 is TGTGCCAGCAGCCAGAATCCCTGGGAGAAGGGCTATGGCTACACCTTC. This sequence encodes CASSQNPWEKGYGYTF.

The chain combines TRBV20-1 with TRBJ2-7; a possible D gene is TRBD2 (5 bases). Germline CDR1 DFQATT, CDR2 SNEGSKA (reference sequence). V was shortened by 3 bases and J by 9 bases, with 21 bases between the two germline ends. The CDR3 contains 14 residues. The CDR3 is CSASSDMPFGGQYF. The CDR3 DNA is TGCAGTGCTAGTTCGGATATGCCATTTGGAGGGCAGTACTTC.